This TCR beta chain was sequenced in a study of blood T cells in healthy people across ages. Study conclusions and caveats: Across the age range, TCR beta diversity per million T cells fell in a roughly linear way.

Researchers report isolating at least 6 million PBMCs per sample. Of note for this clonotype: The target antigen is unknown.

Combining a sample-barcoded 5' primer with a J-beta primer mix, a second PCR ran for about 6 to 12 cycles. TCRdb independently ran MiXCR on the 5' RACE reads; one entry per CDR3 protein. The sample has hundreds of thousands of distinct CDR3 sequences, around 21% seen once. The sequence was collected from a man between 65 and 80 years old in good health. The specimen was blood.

The CDR3 reads CATSESGTISYEQYF. The CDR3 nucleotides are TGTGCCACCAGTGAATCCGGGACAATTTCCTACGAGCAGTACTTC. This chain joins TRBV24-1 and TRBJ2-5; weak D call: TRBD1 (6 bases). The end of the DNA fits TRBJ2-7 better, so the J call may be wrong. The CDR3 has 15 residues. Germline V lookup: CDR1 KGHDR, CDR2 SFDVKD.